These T cell receptor beta chains were read from a single sample in a study of T cells in Graves' hyperthyroidism and ophthalmopathy. TCRdb recomputed calls from the multiplex PCR reads with MiXCR, one row per CDR3 protein. The repertoire holds more than 350,000 distinct CDR3 sequences, with 15% as singletons. Sequencing was performed on blood. These receptors came from a woman in her twenties or thirties with Graves' hyperthyroidism. Both conserved end residues are part of each CDR3. Size is stated for part of the rows, as once, few or many counts, or as a class when the clone is expanded.

V gene | clone size | CDR3 protein
TRBV7-9 | NA | CASSPGRTIGEQYF
TRBV3-1 | NA | CASSQAGSGGRQFF
TRBV5-6 | NA | CASSLSTGSPVDEKLFF
TRBV18 | many | CASSPMSGQGNGYTF
TRBV4-1 | NA | CASSPDESEDDQETQYF
TRBV20-1 | NA | CSASSGLRYNEQFF
TRBV18 | many | CASSPPSTADQPQHF
TRBV20-1 | few | CSARDHSGGGSSYNEQFF
TRBV2 | NA | CASRLKAGIHNEQFF
TRBV20-1 | many | CSAVSPEFSYEQYF
TRBV15 | NA | CATSRAGTPQETQYF
TRBV28 | many | CASSLTGDNEKLFF
TRBV28 | few | CASRQFRSGNTIYF
TRBV28 | many | CASSSGPTTNEKLFF
TRBV28 | many | CASSLSAGEYEQFF
TRBV20-1 | many | CSARPGGGLSEQYF
TRBV30 | few | CAWSGDRGQEYGYTF
TRBV12-3/TRBV12-4 | NA | CASSGIALYF
TRBV4-2 | NA | CASSHPLGLARNEQFF
TRBV7-9 | many | CASSRSGEETQYF
TRBV6-1 | many | CASRAQGANSYEQYF
TRBV6-1 | NA | CASSEGLAPADTQYF
TRBV24-1 | many | CATSAPGDLHEQYF
TRBV5-6 | NA | CASSLDRGQVYNEQFF
TRBV10-3 | many | CAISEGLAGVNEQFF
TRBV20-1 | few | CSANGGLGYNEQFF
TRBV20-1 | NA | CSATDKTLYNEQFF
TRBV7-2 | many | CASSSQGGLWDNEQFF
TRBV7-9 | many | CASSPWGGAETQYF
TRBV5-1 | many | CASSLARQGVTNEKLFF
TRBV24-1 | NA | CATSDSGLAGFNEQFF
TRBV20-1 | few | CSASSDGQETQYF
TRBV7-2 | many | CASSLTGAANEQFF
TRBV2 | many | CASSGSGTGANQPQHF
TRBV30 | many | CAWGLAGVNEQFF
TRBV10-3 | few | CAISQEGTEAFF
TRBV7-9 | once | CASSLDLVAPYGYTF
TRBV28 | few | CASRTDREGGEKLFF
TRBV30 | few | CAWSLAGGYEQYF
TRBV10-3 | few | CAISDRASNYGYTF